The 5 T cell receptor beta chains below all came from one sample that was sequenced in a study of blood T cell repertoires in COVID-19. Data came from immunoSEQ multiplex PCR; TCRdb stores just in-frame clones and leaves some out. The table shows 40,000 or so clones, with around 90% occurring only once. What was sequenced was peripheral blood. The receptors here all came from a man aged 60-69 years with active or convalescent COVID-19.

This rearrangement joins TRBV9 to TRBJ2-5; 9 nucleotides line up with TRBD1. The CDR3 consists of 14 residues. Germline V gene sequence: CDR1 SGDLS, CDR2 YYNGEE. The ends lost 4 bases at V and 5 bases at J; junction bases unmatched: 6. CDR3 region: CASSKLDRGETQYF. The CDR3 nucleotides are TGTGCCAGCAGCAAACTCGACAGGGGGGAGACCCAGTACTTC.

V and J are TRBV30 and TRBJ1-4; 9 bases are a match to TRBD1. Germline CDR1 and CDR2: GTSNPN and SVGIG (reference sequence). The CDR3 loop spans 13 amino acids. V shed 3 bases and J 10 bases; nucleotides not matched to a gene: 6. The CDR3 coding sequence is TGTGCCTGGAGGAAAACAGGGGGCGGAAAACTGTTTTTT. Encoded protein: CAWRKTGGGKLFF.

The chain has TRBV15 and TRBJ2-6; a possible D gene is TRBD2 (5 bases). The V gene's germline CDR1 is LNHNV and CDR2 YYDKDF (reference sequence). CDR3 length equals 16 residues. With 0 bases removed from V and 1 base from J, the gap between germline ends came to 7 bases. For the CDR3, the DNA is TGTGCCACCAGCAGAGATCGAGGGTCTGGGGCCAACGTCCTGACTTTC. Amino acids: CATSRDRGSGANVLTF. The complete variable domain, with remaining parts taken from reference TRBV15 and TRBJ2-6, reads DAMVIQNPRYQVTQFGKPVTLSCSQTLNHNVMYWYQQKSSQAPKLLFHYYDKDFNNEADTPDNFQSRRPNTSFCFLDIRSPGLGDTAMYLCATSRDRGSGANVLTFGAGSRLTVL.

The V call is TRBV9, the J call TRBJ2-1; 9 positions match TRBD2. Germline CDR1 SGDLS, CDR2 YYNGEE. J was trimmed by 8 bases and V by 0 bases; bases with no gene match: 9. This CDR3 has 16 amino acids. This chain's CDR3 is CASSVAGSGRIDEQFF. The CDR3 DNA sequence: TGTGCCAGCAGCGTAGCAGGTAGCGGGAGAATCGATGAGCAGTTCTTC.

The rearrangement links TRBV28 to TRBJ2-4; D remains ambiguous. The germline V and J ends were trimmed by 7 bases and 0 bases, with 7 bases remaining between them. The CDR3 is 13 residues long. CDR1 is MDHEN, CDR2 SYDVKM, per germline. This chain's CDR3 is CASTRLAKNIQYF. DNA for the CDR3: TGTGCCAGCACCAGATTAGCCAAAAACATTCAGTACTTC. The entire variable domain, with the rest obtained from reference TRBV28 and TRBJ2-4, is as follows: DVKVTQSSRYLVKRTGEKVFLECVQDMDHENMFWYRQDPGLGLRLIYFSYDVKMKEKGDIPEGYSVSREKKERFSLILESASTNQTSMYLCASTRLAKNIQYFGAGTRLSVL.